What follows is one T cell receptor (beta chain) and its context. Antigen unknown. Preparation of the TCRbeta library was carried out with unique molecular identifiers. MiXCR, run by TCRdb on the PCR reads, gives a single entry per CDR3 protein. Here the sample spans 700,000 to 950,000 distinct CDR3 sequences, roughly 15% being singletons. This sample stems from a study of T-cell reconstitution after alpha-beta-depleted transplantation in children. Germline-derived CDR1 and CDR2 are SGDLS and YYNGEE. This CDR3 comprises 17 residues. With V trimmed by 1 base and J by 6 bases, 8 bases remained unmatched. General study findings and limits: Newly made T cells mostly supplied T-cell counts and diversity one year after transplant. About two months after transplant, alpha-beta T cells reportedly came from several hundred expanded graft clones. Some patients' high day-60 TCRbeta diversity was traced to surviving recipient T cells and thymic progenitors.

The specimen was PBMCs, mostly from graft donor cells, collected 360 days after TCRalphabeta/CD19-depleted stem cell transplant. V is TRBV9 and J is TRBJ2-3; TRBD2 aligns across 13 bases. The receptor comes from a male patient younger than 18 who had a stem cell transplant for acute lymphoblastic leukemia, so the T cells may come from the graft donor. This chain's CDR3 is CASSVSLGLAGADTQYF. The CDR3 DNA sequence: TGTGCCAGCAGCGTAAGCCTCGGACTAGCGGGAGCTGATACGCAGTATTTT.